A selection of T cell receptor beta chains follows, all from one sample in a study of blood T cell repertoires in COVID-19. Clones were sequenced by immunoSEQ multiplex PCR, and TCRdb holds only the in-frame ones, with some missing. The sample has about 350,000 clones, more than 85% seen once. Material: PBMCs or T cells enriched from blood (not recorded which). Receptors were obtained from a woman aged 30 to 39 who had recovered from COVID-19. Both conserved end residues are part of each CDR3. D genes are given only for firm matches. Rows give clone size only sometimes, using once, few, many, or a class for an expanded clone.

TRBJ1-2	TRBV28	NA	NA	CASSLVAVNYGYTF	TGTGCCAGCAGTTTAGTGGCTGTTAACTATGGCTACACCTTC
TRBJ2-7	TRBV4-1	NA	TRBD2	CASSLRVGTSSYEQYF	TGCGCCAGCAGCCTGAGGGTAGGGACTAGCAGTTACGAGCAGTACTTC
TRBJ1-2	TRBV9	NA	TRBD1	CASSVGTGANYGYTF	TGTGCCAGCAGCGTAGGGACAGGGGCTAACTATGGCTACACCTTC
TRBJ1-1	TRBV5-8	NA	TRBD1	CASSLNRGPLNTEAFF	TGTGCCAGCAGCTTGAATAGGGGGCCGCTGAACACTGAAGCTTTCTTT
TRBJ2-3	TRBV12-5	NA	TRBD1	CASGLSGQSRSTDTQYF	TGTGCTAGTGGTTTGTCGGGACAGAGTAGAAGCACAGATACGCAGTATTTT
TRBJ1-5	TRBV27	NA	NA	CASSPRRGHQPQHF	TGTGCCAGCAGTCCCCGCAGGGGCCATCAGCCCCAGCATTTT
TRBJ2-2	TRBV5-1	NA	TRBD1	CASSPPGQGNTGELFF	TGCGCCAGCAGCCCACCGGGACAGGGAAACACCGGGGAGCTGTTTTTT
TRBJ1-2	TRBV10-2	once	TRBD1	CASRDRGFYGYTF	TGCGCCAGCAGGGACAGGGGGTTCTATGGCTACACCTTC
TRBJ1-4	TRBV6-1	NA	TRBD1	CASSESSQGVEKLFF	TGTGCCAGCAGTGAATCTTCCCAGGGGGTGGAAAAACTGTTTTTT
TRBJ1-3	TRBV19	NA	NA	CASSSSRGRNTIYF	TGTGCCAGTAGTAGCTCCAGGGGACGGAACACCATATATTTT
TRBJ2-1	TRBV10-3	NA	NA	CAISESGVPLFF	TGTGCCATCAGTGAGTCAGGGGTTCCCCTGTTCTTC
TRBJ2-1	TRBV27	NA	NA	CASSRPGRPEQFF	TGTGCCAGCAGCAGACCTGGGCGTCCTGAGCAGTTCTTC
TRBJ2-1	TRBV27	NA	TRBD2	CASSPGLAGPIRSYNEQFF	TGTGCCAGCAGTCCGGGACTAGCGGGGCCGATTAGGTCCTACAATGAGCAGTTCTTC
TRBJ2-5	TRBV2	few	NA	CASSATPGQQETQYF	TGTGCCAGCAGTGCCACACCGGGACAACAAGAGACCCAGTACTTC
TRBJ2-2	TRBV11-2	NA	NA	CASSTRGAFNTGELFF	TGTGCCAGCAGCACCCGGGGGGCCTTTAACACCGGGGAGCTGTTTTTT
TRBJ2-3	TRBV18	NA	NA	CASSLESTDTQYF	TGTGCCAGCTCACTTGAGAGCACAGATACGCAGTATTTT
TRBJ2-1	TRBV7-2	NA	NA	CASSLGRDRGYNEQFF	TGTGCCAGCAGCTTAGGTCGGGATCGGGGCTACAATGAGCAGTTCTTC
TRBJ2-6	TRBV11-2	NA	TRBD1	CASSLLGQGLSGANVLTF	TGTGCCAGCAGCTTATTGGGACAGGGCCTCTCTGGGGCCAACGTCCTGACTTTC
TRBJ2-2	TRBV11-2	NA	TRBD1	CASSLEYRGTGELFF	TGTGCCAGCAGCTTAGAATACAGGGGGACCGGGGAGCTGTTTTTT
TRBJ1-5	TRBV18	NA	TRBD1	CASRTQGAGQPQHF	TGTGCCAGCAGGACACAGGGGGCGGGGCAGCCCCAGCATTTT
TRBJ2-2	TRBV7-2	NA	NA	CASSLAPRGSTGELFF	TGTGCCAGCAGCTTAGCTCCACGGGGGAGCACCGGGGAGCTGTTTTTT
TRBJ1-1	TRBV7-9	NA	NA	CASSPVGPGAFF	TGTGCCAGCAGCCCGGTTGGGCCTGGGGCTTTCTTT
TRBJ1-1	TRBV27	few	TRBD1	CASRRGQGSTEAFF	TGTGCCAGCAGGAGAGGACAGGGAAGCACTGAAGCTTTCTTT
TRBJ2-1	TRBV24-1	NA	TRBD1	CATSDVSGQAYNEQFF	TGTGCCACCAGTGATGTATCAGGACAGGCCTACAATGAGCAGTTCTTC
TRBJ2-7	TRBV6-2/TRBV6-3	once	NA	CASSYSRGGIFYEQYF	TGTGCCAGCAGTTACTCCCGAGGAGGAATTTTCTACGAGCAGTACTTC
TRBJ1-1	TRBV5-1	once	NA	CASSRQNTEAFF	TGCGCCAGCAGCCGACAGAACACTGAAGCTTTCTTT
TRBJ1-2	TRBV18	NA	TRBD1	CASSHRDRGLGYTF	TGTGCCAGCTCCCACCGGGACAGGGGGCTTGGCTACACCTTC
TRBJ1-4	TRBV18	NA	TRBD1	CASSPYARDRGQGEKLFF	TGTGCCAGCTCACCCTACGCCCGGGACAGGGGGCAAGGTGAAAAACTGTTTTTT
TRBJ2-1	TRBV2	NA	TRBD2	CASKTSGYTYNEQFF	TGTGCCAGCAAGACTAGCGGGTACACCTACAATGAGCAGTTCTTC
TRBJ2-3	TRBV7-2	NA	TRBD1	CASSQAGTGYSDTQYF	TGTGCCAGCAGCCAAGCAGGGACAGGATATTCTGATACGCAGTATTTT
TRBJ2-3	TRBV2	NA	NA	CASSARASTDTQYF	TGTGCCAGCAGTGCCAGGGCCAGCACAGATACGCAGTATTTT
TRBJ2-1	TRBV7-6	NA	TRBD1	CASTPGWDRGDEQFF	TGTGCCAGCACCCCGGGCTGGGACAGGGGCGATGAGCAGTTCTTC
TRBJ2-7	TRBV7-8	NA	NA	CASSSRAPYEQYF	TGTGCCAGCAGCTCGAGGGCCCCCTACGAGCAGTACTTC
TRBJ2-7	TRBV6-5	NA	TRBD1	CASSPQTGLEEQYF	TGTGCCAGCAGTCCCCAGACAGGGTTGGAAGAGCAGTACTTC
TRBJ2-1	TRBV6-1	NA	NA	CASIEALRGPNEQFF	TGTGCCAGCATTGAAGCTCTGCGGGGTCCGAATGAGCAGTTCTTC
TRBJ2-1	TRBV6-4	NA	TRBD1	CASSTVGTGTTEQFF	TGTGCCAGCAGTACAGTCGGGACAGGTACTACTGAGCAGTTCTTC
TRBJ2-7	TRBV24-1	NA	TRBD1	CATSDRDRVEEQYF	TGTGCCACCAGTGACCGTGACAGGGTTGAGGAGCAGTACTTC
TRBJ2-2	TRBV7-9	NA	NA	CASSPGAGELFF	TGTGCCAGCAGCCCCGGAGCCGGGGAGCTGTTTTTT
TRBJ1-1	TRBV18	once	TRBD1	CASSPGQGMNTEAFF	TGTGCCAGCTCTCCGGGACAGGGCATGAACACTGAAGCTTTCTTT
TRBJ1-1	TRBV24-1	few	NA	CATSDEPRVNTEAFF	TGTGCCACCAGTGACGAACCCCGGGTGAACACTGAAGCTTTCTTT
TRBJ1-2	TRBV19	once	NA	CASSIEDSGYTF	TGTGCCAGTAGTATAGAGGACAGCGGCTACACCTTC
TRBJ2-6	TRBV2	NA	NA	CASSDTGRSGANVLTF	TGTGCCAGCAGTGATACAGGCCGCTCTGGGGCCAACGTCCTGACTTTC
TRBJ2-1	TRBV25-1	NA	TRBD2	CASSELPDWAGGQNEQFF	TGTGCCAGCAGTGAATTACCCGATTGGGCGGGGGGGCAGAATGAGCAGTTCTTC
TRBJ1-1	TRBV5-1	once	TRBD1	CASSLAGTGGTEAFF	TGCGCCAGCAGCTTGGCCGGGACAGGGGGCACTGAAGCTTTCTTT
TRBJ2-3	TRBV3-1/TRBV3-2	NA	TRBD2	CASSQNSGGQYF	TGTGCCAGCAGCCAAAATAGCGGGGGACAGTATTTT
TRBJ2-5	TRBV20-1	NA	NA	CSASELGRETQYF	TGCAGTGCTAGTGAACTGGGGAGGGAGACCCAGTACTTC
TRBJ1-1	TRBV5-1	NA	TRBD1	CASSLWGQGNANTEAFF	TGCGCCAGCAGCTTGTGGGGACAGGGCAATGCGAACACTGAAGCTTTCTTT
TRBJ1-2	TRBV28	few	TRBD1	CASSLTGQGLGGYTF	TGTGCCAGCAGTTTAACTGGACAGGGGCTTGGCGGCTACACCTTC
TRBJ2-1	TRBV7-6	NA	TRBD2	CASSLLRGAYNEQFF	TGTGCCAGCAGCTTACTGCGGGGGGCATACAATGAGCAGTTCTTC
TRBJ1-2	TRBV7-8	NA	TRBD1	CASSRLTSTGRGYTF	TGTGCCAGCAGCCGTCTGACCTCGACAGGGAGAGGCTACACCTTC
TRBJ2-3	TRBV6-5	NA	TRBD1	CASSYSTGGLTDTQYF	TGTGCCAGCAGTTACTCCACAGGGGGTCTCACAGATACGCAGTATTTT
TRBJ2-7	TRBV19	NA	TRBD1	CASSPRGQISPYEQYF	TGTGCCAGTAGTCCCCGGGGACAGATTTCCCCCTACGAGCAGTACTTC
TRBJ2-7	TRBV6-1	NA	TRBD1	CASSDPGQTYEQYF	TGTGCCAGCAGTGACCCGGGACAGACCTACGAGCAGTACTTC
TRBJ1-3	TRBV19	NA	NA	CASSPRANTIYF	TGTGCCAGTAGTCCCAGGGCGAACACCATATATTTT
TRBJ2-7	TRBV11-2	NA	NA	CASSLASYEQYF	TGTGCCAGCAGCTTAGCTTCTTACGAGCAGTACTTC
TRBJ2-2	TRBV5-1	once	TRBD1	CASSLAGSRQGYGELFF	TGCGCCAGCAGCTTGGCCGGTTCGAGACAGGGGTACGGGGAGCTGTTTTTT
TRBJ1-6	TRBV7-6	NA	NA	CASSSRVQGSSYNSPLHF	TGTGCCAGCAGCTCAAGGGTTCAGGGGAGCTCCTATAATTCACCCCTCCACTTT
TRBJ1-1	TRBV19	NA	NA	CASSIPGPGAEAFF	TGTGCCAGTAGTATTCCGGGGCCGGGGGCTGAAGCTTTCTTT
TRBJ2-7	TRBV7-9	NA	NA	CASSSGTGGDEQYF	TGTGCCAGCAGCTCGGGAACAGGGGGGGACGAGCAGTACTTC
TRBJ2-7	TRBV5-4	NA	NA	CASSLAGRETYEQYF	TGTGCCAGCAGCTTGGCCGGTAGAGAGACCTACGAGCAGTACTTC